This is a list of T cell receptor beta chains from one sample in a study of identical twins. TCRdb itself ran the 5' RACE reads through MiXCR, one entry per CDR3 protein. The sample holds approximately 690,000 distinct CDR3 sequences, around 6% seen once. The sequenced material came from naive T cells sorted from blood. The receptor set was obtained from a man younger than 30 in good health. Both conserved end residues are part of each CDR3. D genes are given only for firm matches. Expanded clones get a size class; other rows say once, few or many, or leave the size out.

V,D,size,J,CDR3,DNA
TRBV5-1,TRBD2,.,TRBJ2-2,CASSSTRGRLGELFF,TGCGCCAGCAGCTCCACGCGCGGGAGGCTCGGGGAGCTGTTTTTT
TRBV7-2,TRBD1,.,TRBJ2-4,CASSYDRGAKNIQYF,TGTGCCAGCAGCTATGACAGGGGAGCCAAAAACATTCAGTACTTC
TRBV24-1,.,many,TRBJ2-1,CATSDLGEYNEQFF,TGTGCCACCAGTGATTTAGGCGAGTACAATGAGCAGTTCTTC
TRBV10-2,.,few,TRBJ2-2,CASSEPGANTGELFF,TGCGCCAGCAGTGAGCCAGGGGCGAACACCGGGGAGCTGTTTTTT
TRBV5-1,.,many,TRBJ2-7,CASSLDANYEQYF,TGCGCCAGCAGCTTGGATGCTAACTACGAGCAGTACTTC
TRBV15,.,.,TRBJ2-7,CATSRDRQVRRYF,TGTGCCACCAGCAGAGATAGGCAGGTCCGACGGTACTTC
TRBV20-1,TRBD2,many,TRBJ2-3,CSASQAGENTDTQYF,TGCAGTGCGTCCCAAGCGGGGGAAAACACAGATACGCAGTATTTT
TRBV27,TRBD2,many,TRBJ2-1,CASSPYTSGPSSYNEQFF,TGTGCCAGCAGTCCATATACTAGCGGGCCTAGCTCCTACAATGAGCAGTTCTTC
TRBV5-1,TRBD2,.,TRBJ2-2,CASSRTSGTPGELFF,TGCGCCAGCAGCAGGACTAGCGGGACCCCCGGGGAGCTGTTTTTT
TRBV6-1,TRBD2,.,TRBJ2-3,CATKAAGSPDTQYF,TGTGCCACAAAGGCAGCGGGATCGCCAGATACGCAGTATTTT
TRBV5-5,.,.,TRBJ1-1,CASSSIPTEAFF,TGTGCCAGCAGCTCAATCCCAACTGAAGCTTTCTTT
TRBV12-3/TRBV12-4,TRBD1,many,TRBJ2-7,CASSLGGTGGYEQYF,TGTGCCAGCAGTTTGGGGGGGACAGGGGGATACGAGCAGTACTTC
TRBV7-9,.,many,TRBJ1-1,CASSERQVNTEAFF,TGTGCCAGCAGCGAGAGACAGGTAAACACTGAAGCTTTCTTT
TRBV11-2,.,few,TRBJ2-2,CASSEYRSSRTGELFF,TGTGCCAGCAGCGAATACAGGTCTTCCAGAACCGGGGAGCTGTTTTTT
TRBV12-3/TRBV12-4,.,many,TRBJ2-1,CASSLARDSSNEQFF,TGTGCCAGCAGTTTAGCGCGGGACTCTTCCAATGAGCAGTTCTTC
TRBV4-3,.,many,TRBJ1-1,CASSQDRLTNAEAFF,TGCGCCAGCAGCCAAGATCGGCTAACAAACGCTGAAGCTTTCTTT
TRBV3-1,.,.,TRBJ2-6,CASSRIIQGGSSSGANVLTF,TGTGCCAGCAGTCGCATCATACAGGGAGGATCAAGCTCTGGGGCCAACGTCCTGACTTTC
TRBV5-1,TRBD1,.,TRBJ1-2,CASSGGFGQDGYTF,TGCGCCAGCAGCGGGGGGTTCGGACAGGACGGCTACACCTTC
TRBV2,.,few,TRBJ2-7,CASRSYGQIYEQYF,TGTGCCAGCAGATCATACGGCCAAATCTACGAGCAGTACTTC
TRBV29-1,.,.,TRBJ2-1,CSVPDPANEQFF,TGCAGCGTTCCTGACCCCGCGAATGAGCAGTTCTTC
TRBV24-1,TRBD1,many,TRBJ2-1,CATRGQGIEQFF,TGTGCCACCAGGGGACAGGGGATTGAGCAGTTCTTC
TRBV21-1,.,many,TRBJ1-1,CAHPGGTANTEAFF,TGTGCCCACCCTGGGGGTACGGCGAACACTGAAGCTTTCTTT
TRBV12-3/TRBV12-4,.,.,TRBJ2-1,CASSLHMPSSYNEQFF,TGTGCCAGCAGTTTGCATATGCCGAGCTCCTACAATGAGCAGTTCTTC
TRBV29-1,TRBD1,.,TRBJ1-2,CSVEFLDRGTYGYTF,TGCAGCGTTGAGTTTTTGGACAGGGGGACCTATGGCTACACCTTC